This T cell receptor beta chain was sequenced during a study of blood T cells in healthy people across ages. Whole-study findings and limits: Estimated diversity across one million T cells was deemed an underestimate. As age increased, TCR beta diversity per million T cells fell in a roughly linear fashion.

The CDR3 has 14 amino acids. V was cut by 6 bases and J by 1 base, with 12 bases left in between. Looked up from germline, CDR1 is MNHNS and CDR2 is SASEGT. Alongside a J-beta primer mix, a sample-barcoded 5' primer served in a second PCR lasting roughly 7 to 12 cycles. All cDNA molecules were each tagged by a template-switch adaptor with 12 random nucleotides. Researchers report that each sample yielded at least 2.5 million CDR3-containing paired-end reads. TCRdb re-called the 5' RACE reads with MiXCR, one entry per CDR3 protein. This sample has 350,000 to 450,000 distinct CDR3 sequences, with roughly half found just once. This clonotype was seen a single time. Its antigen is not identified.

The clonotype originates from a man aged 55 to 69 in good health. V and J are TRBV6-1 and TRBJ2-5; D is perhaps TRBD2 (6 bases). The sequenced material came from blood. CDR3 amino acids: CASSGGPFQETQYF. The DNA for the CDR3 is TGTGCCAGCAGCGGGGGACCCTTCCAAGAGACCCAGTACTTC.